This T cell receptor beta chain appears in the sequencing data of a study of blood T cells in healthy people across ages. Whole-study results and caveats: Total diversity from one million sequenced T cells was likely underestimated.

The V end was cut by 6 bases, the J end by 1 base, with 19 bases between. Germline loops: CDR1 SQVTM, CDR2 ANQGSEA. The CDR3 is 15 residues long. This clonotype was observed a few times. Its antigen is not identified. Combining a sample-barcoded 5' primer with a J-beta primer mix, a second PCR ran for roughly 7 to 12 cycles. In TCRdb, the 5' RACE reads were re-called with MiXCR into one record per CDR3 protein. The sample lists fewer than 800,000 distinct CDR3 sequences; under 25% were seen once. There were at least 5 micrograms of total RNA extracted from every sample. The source of this sequence is a man aged 65-85 years in good health. The chain carries TRBV29-1 and TRBJ2-7, with D possibly TRBD2 on 6 matching bases. The sample comprised blood. This chain's CDR3 is CSVVEAGRPSYEQYF. The DNA for the CDR3 is TGCAGCGTGGTTGAGGCGGGACGGCCTTCCTACGAGCAGTACTTC.